Listed below are T cell receptor beta chains from one sample, sequenced in a study of blood T cell repertoires in COVID-19. TCRdb keeps only in-frame clones here, not all; method: immunoSEQ multiplex PCR. Of fewer than 120,000 clones listed, just over 75% are singletons. The sequenced sample was peripheral blood. These receptors were collected from an elderly woman with acute or convalescent COVID-19. Both conserved end residues are part of each CDR3. Fields, in order: J gene, D gene, clone size, V gene, CDR3 protein, CDR3 DNA. The D gene is left open where the match is weak. A row's size may be missing; if present it is once, few, many or a size class.

>TRBJ2-3|-|-|TRBV5-1
CASSLTGQGGTDTQYF
TGCGCCAGCAGCTTGACAGGCCAAGGGGGCACAGATACGCAGTATTTT
>TRBJ2-2|TRBD2|-|TRBV7-7
CASSQVAGADTGELFF
TGTGCTAGCAGCCAAGTAGCGGGGGCCGACACCGGGGAGCTGTTTTTT
>TRBJ1-1|-|-|TRBV19
CASSIVGGSEAFF
TGTGCCAGTAGTATAGTTGGGGGGAGTGAAGCTTTCTTT
>TRBJ1-2|TRBD1|-|TRBV29-1
CSARTGGASWGYTF
TGCAGCGCTAGGACAGGGGGCGCGAGCTGGGGCTACACCTTC
>TRBJ1-5|-|-|TRBV5-4
CASSLDRAGQPQHF
TGTGCCAGCAGCTTGGACAGGGCGGGTCAGCCCCAGCATTTT
>TRBJ2-3|TRBD1|-|TRBV5-1
CASTQGQASTDTQYF
TGCGCCAGCACCCAAGGACAGGCAAGCACAGATACGCAGTATTTT
>TRBJ2-7|TRBD1|few|TRBV29-1
CSVGGTGGYEQYF
TGCAGCGTTGGGGGGACAGGGGGCTACGAGCAGTACTTC
>TRBJ1-2|TRBD1|-|TRBV6-5
CASTLDRGGYTF
TGTGCCAGCACCTTGGACAGGGGTGGCTACACCTTC
>TRBJ1-6|TRBD1|-|TRBV3-1/TRBV3-2
CASRRDRGKNSPLHF
TGTGCCAGCAGGCGGGACAGGGGAAAAAATTCACCCCTCCACTTT
>TRBJ1-6|-|-|TRBV10-3
CAISDGEGSTLHF
TGTGCCATCAGTGACGGGGAAGGGTCAACCCTCCACTTT
>TRBJ2-5|-|-|TRBV18
CASSRDQETQYF
TGTGCCAGCTCCCGAGATCAAGAGACCCAGTACTTC
>TRBJ1-2|-|-|TRBV9
CASSARQANYGYTF
TGTGCCAGCAGCGCCCGACAGGCTAACTATGGCTACACCTTC
>TRBJ2-7|TRBD1|once|TRBV28
CASSLVGGPYEQYF
TGTGCCAGCAGTTTAGTAGGGGGCCCCTACGAGCAGTACTTC
>TRBJ1-6|-|-|TRBV14
CASSLGSYNSPLHF
TGTGCCAGCAGCCTAGGGAGCTATAATTCACCCCTCCACTTT
>TRBJ2-3|TRBD2|-|TRBV7-2
CASSFPLAGFTDTQYF
TGTGCCAGCAGCTTTCCCCTAGCGGGGTTTACAGATACGCAGTATTTT
>TRBJ2-7|-|few|TRBV7-8
CASSWLKERGYEQYF
TGTGCCAGCAGCTGGCTCAAGGAGCGAGGGTACGAGCAGTACTTC
>TRBJ1-1|-|-|TRBV18
CASWQGTMNTEAFF
TGTGCCAGCTGGCAGGGGACCATGAACACTGAAGCTTTCTTT
>TRBJ2-3|TRBD2|-|TRBV9
CASSVLAGGPTDTQYF
TGTGCCAGCAGCGTGTTAGCGGGAGGCCCCACAGATACGCAGTATTTT
>TRBJ2-5|TRBD2|once|TRBV7-2
CASSLTSGRDGTQYF
TGTGCCAGCAGCTTAACTAGCGGGAGAGACGGGACCCAGTACTTC
>TRBJ2-1|-|-|TRBV15
CATRQRASYNEQFF
TGTGCCACCCGCCAGCGGGCCTCCTACAATGAGCAGTTCTTC
>TRBJ1-2|TRBD1|-|TRBV7-8
CASSIGGLENYGYTF
TGTGCCAGCAGTATAGGGGGCCTGGAAAACTATGGCTACACCTTC
>TRBJ2-3|-|-|TRBV9
CASSVAWGVGDTQYF
TGTGCCAGCAGCGTAGCTTGGGGAGTCGGAGATACGCAGTATTTT
>TRBJ1-6|-|-|TRBV18
CASSPHRDSPLHF
TGTGCCAGCTCACCCCACAGGGATTCACCCCTCCACTTT
>TRBJ2-7|TRBD1|-|TRBV25-1
CASSDGQGSYEQYF
TGTGCCAGCAGTGACGGACAGGGTTCCTACGAGCAGTACTTC
>TRBJ1-3|-|once|TRBV5-5
CASSFEAESGNTIYF
TGTGCCAGCAGCTTCGAGGCAGAATCTGGAAACACCATATATTTT
>TRBJ1-3|TRBD1|-|TRBV7-2
CASSLNRGGNTIYF
TGTGCCAGCAGCTTAAACAGGGGCGGAAACACCATATATTTT
>TRBJ1-4|-|-|TRBV5-5
CASSRLGGAKLFF
TGTGCCAGCAGCCGCCTAGGCGGGGCGAAACTGTTTTTT
>TRBJ1-1|TRBD1|-|TRBV11-2
CASSLVQGANTEAFF
TGTGCCAGCAGCTTAGTTCAGGGGGCGAACACTGAAGCTTTCTTT
>TRBJ2-2|-|-|TRBV7-2
CASSLTGWATGELFF
TGTGCCAGCAGCCTAACAGGGTGGGCCACCGGGGAGCTGTTTTTT
>TRBJ2-3|TRBD2|-|TRBV10-2
CASSEAGGRADTQYF
TGCGCCAGCAGTGAGGCGGGAGGGCGTGCAGATACGCAGTATTTT
>TRBJ2-4|TRBD2|-|TRBV7-2
CASSSRWGGLAKNIQYF
TGTGCCAGCAGCTCGCGCTGGGGGGGACTAGCCAAAAACATTCAGTACTTC
>TRBJ1-4|TRBD1|few|TRBV19
CASSYSGQGSINEKLFF
TGTGCCAGTAGTTACTCGGGACAGGGGTCCATTAATGAAAAACTGTTTTTT
>TRBJ2-2|-|-|TRBV5-6
CASSQDSYTGELFF
TGTGCCAGCAGCCAGGACTCCTACACCGGGGAGCTGTTTTTT
>TRBJ1-4|TRBD1|-|TRBV4-3
CASSQEITGGYTTNEKLFF
TGCGCCAGCAGCCAAGAAATTACAGGGGGCTACACAACTAATGAAAAACTGTTTTTT
>TRBJ1-1|-|-|TRBV5-5
CASSWGLSGGTEAFF
TGTGCCAGCAGCTGGGGACTTTCTGGGGGCACTGAAGCTTTCTTT
>TRBJ1-1|-|-|TRBV7-3
CASSSGALGHTEAFF
TGTGCCAGCAGCTCCGGCGCCTTGGGCCACACTGAAGCTTTCTTT
>TRBJ2-1|-|-|TRBV19
CASSPLTGILTYNEQFF
TGTGCCAGTAGTCCGCTAACCGGGATTCTGACCTACAATGAGCAGTTCTTC
>TRBJ1-1|TRBD1|-|TRBV11-2
CASSRGQFMNTEAFF
TGTGCCAGCAGCAGGGGACAGTTCATGAACACTGAAGCTTTCTTT
>TRBJ2-5|TRBD2|-|TRBV7-2
CASSLAGTSGMETQYF
TGTGCCAGCAGCTTAGCGGGGACTAGCGGGATGGAGACCCAGTACTTC
>TRBJ1-6|-|once|TRBV5-1
CASSLVQHNSPLHF
TGCGCCAGCAGCTTGGTACAGCATAATTCACCCCTCCACTTT
>TRBJ2-5|-|once|TRBV18
CASSRRTVQETQYF
TGTGCCAGCTCCCGCCGGACAGTCCAAGAGACCCAGTACTTC
>TRBJ1-6|-|-|TRBV5-6
CASSYDQGGNSPLHF
TGTGCCAGCAGCTACGACCAGGGCGGTAATTCACCCCTCCACTTT
>TRBJ1-1|-|-|TRBV18
CASSPSRGNTEAFF
TGTGCCAGCTCACCCAGCAGGGGAAACACTGAAGCTTTCTTT
>TRBJ1-1|TRBD1|-|TRBV10-1
CASSVVGQGATEAFF
TGCGCCAGCAGTGTTGTTGGACAGGGGGCCACTGAAGCTTTCTTT
>TRBJ2-5|-|-|TRBV7-2
CASSSFEGETQYF
TGTGCCAGCAGCTCCTTTGAGGGTGAGACCCAGTACTTC
>TRBJ1-3|-|-|TRBV19
CASTPTEGAGGNTIYF
TGTGCCAGTACCCCCACTGAAGGGGCCGGAGGAAACACCATATATTTT
>TRBJ2-7|TRBD2|once|TRBV19
CASSISGLAVSYEQYF
TGTGCCAGTAGTATTTCTGGACTAGCGGTTTCCTACGAGCAGTACTTC
>TRBJ1-1|-|-|TRBV6-2/TRBV6-3
CASSYHRDGDTEAFF
TGTGCCAGCAGTTACCACAGGGATGGGGACACTGAAGCTTTCTTT
>TRBJ2-7|TRBD2|-|TRBV2
CASTQQREIYEQYF
TGTGCCAGCACACAACAGCGGGAGATCTACGAGCAGTACTTC
>TRBJ2-1|TRBD2|-|TRBV30
CAWGGLAGNEQFF
TGTGCCTGGGGGGGACTAGCGGGAAATGAGCAGTTCTTC
>TRBJ1-2|-|-|TRBV6-5
CASSYTGSARGYTF
TGTGCCAGCAGTTATACCGGGTCAGCGCGGGGCTACACCTTC
>TRBJ2-4|TRBD1|-|TRBV6-5
CASGGQLQYF
TGTGCCAGCGGGGGACAGCTTCAGTACTTC
>TRBJ2-7|-|-|TRBV19
CASSIRHRQAYEQYF
TGTGCCAGTAGTATCCGCCATCGACAAGCCTACGAGCAGTACTTC
>TRBJ2-6|-|-|TRBV28
CASSGTSGANVLTF
TGTGCCAGCAGTGGCACAAGTGGGGCCAACGTCCTGACTTTC
>TRBJ1-5|-|-|TRBV29-1
CSVGGGLNQPQHF
TGCAGCGTTGGGGGGGGGTTAAATCAGCCCCAGCATTTT